One TCR beta chain is described in this entry. Its antigen is not identified. The data were taken from a study of shared clonotypes between healthy human individuals. Overall study results and limits: Memory subsets generally showed lower estimated richness than naive subsets. Generation of non-shared clonotypes was less probable than generation of clonotypes shared by all four donors.

Assay: immunoSEQ multiplex PCR; the TCRdb copy retains only in-frame clones and omits some. The sample lists about 2.4 million clones; 80% to 95% were seen once. The split of CD4+ cells yielded CD45RA+ naive and CD45RA-negative memory subsets. CDR3 length: 16 amino acids. Germline trimming cut 2 bases from V and 10 bases from J; bases unmatched to any gene: 10. Source material: naive CD4+ T cells from PBMCs. Stated subset: CD45RA+ positively selected. This receptor was taken from a man aged 18 to 30 in good health. Some clones in this sample may be carry-over from other donors' samples. The V and J genes are TRBV5-3 and TRBJ2-1; 12 positions match TRBD1. TRBV5-3 is annotated as an ORF whose role is uncertain. This CDR3 is CARSFQPGQGAEEQFF. CDR3 sequence (DNA): TGTGCCAGAAGCTTCCAACCGGGACAGGGGGCGGAGGAGCAGTTCTTC.